The source of this T cell receptor (beta chain) is a study of CXCR3-negative and CXCR3-positive naive CD8 T cells. Study findings and constraints: Similar TRBV-TRBJ usage characterized naive CXCR3-negative and CXCR3-positive cells; memory cells differed. Diversity proved comparably high across both naive subsets and much lower in memory CD8+ cells. Greater hydrophobicity was found in TRB CDR3s of CXCR3-positive naive cells than of CXCR3-negative naive cells.

Libraries of TRB cDNA were made by 5' RACE and carried UMIs. From the 5' RACE reads, TCRdb lists one entry per CDR3 protein and no DNA. The sample has roughly 59,000 distinct CDR3 sequences. CD45RO-CCR7+CD27+CD95- expression identified naive CD8+ T cells. Points on this clonotype: The antigen is unknown.

The CDR3 sequence is 14 residues long. Germline CDR1 reads SGHTA; CDR2 reads FQGNSA. Sequenced input: naive CXCR3+ CD8+ T cells from blood. Subset denoted: CD45RO-CCR7+CD27+CD95- naive CD8+ T cells expressing CXCR3 (TNR3+). This sequence was found in a human donor in good health. Some clones in this sample may be carry-over from other donors' samples. The chain carries TRBV7-2 and TRBJ2-7. The CDR3 sequence is CASSFPGSSYEQYF.